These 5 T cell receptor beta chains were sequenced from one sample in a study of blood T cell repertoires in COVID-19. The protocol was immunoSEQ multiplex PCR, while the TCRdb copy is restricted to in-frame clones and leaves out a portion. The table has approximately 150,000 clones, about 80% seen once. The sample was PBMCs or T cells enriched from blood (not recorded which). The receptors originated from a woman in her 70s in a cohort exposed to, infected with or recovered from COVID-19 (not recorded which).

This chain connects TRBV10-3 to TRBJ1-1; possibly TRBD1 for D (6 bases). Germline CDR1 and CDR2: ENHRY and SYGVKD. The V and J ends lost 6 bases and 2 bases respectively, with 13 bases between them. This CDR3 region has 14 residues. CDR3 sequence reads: CAISRGTYNTEAFF. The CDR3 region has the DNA TGTGCCATCAGCCGAGGGACATACAACACTGAAGCTTTCTTT.

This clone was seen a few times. The DNA of the CDR3 is TGTGCCAGCAGCTACTCCCCTGGAAACACCATATATTTT. Translating gives CASSYSPGNTIYF. This rearrangement joins TRBV13 to TRBJ1-3; D gene uncertain. CDR1 and CDR2 (germline): PRHDT, FYEKMQ (reference sequence). The CDR3 spans 13 residues. Trimming took off 4 bases at V and 2 bases at J, with 6 bases between the two ends.

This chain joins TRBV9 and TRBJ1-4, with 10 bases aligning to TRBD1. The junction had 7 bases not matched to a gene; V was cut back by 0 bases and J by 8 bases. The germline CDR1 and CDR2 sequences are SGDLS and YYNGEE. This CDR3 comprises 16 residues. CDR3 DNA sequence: TGTGCCAGCAGCGTAGGCGGCTGGACAGGGGGAGAAAAACTGTTTTTT. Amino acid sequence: CASSVGGWTGGEKLFF.

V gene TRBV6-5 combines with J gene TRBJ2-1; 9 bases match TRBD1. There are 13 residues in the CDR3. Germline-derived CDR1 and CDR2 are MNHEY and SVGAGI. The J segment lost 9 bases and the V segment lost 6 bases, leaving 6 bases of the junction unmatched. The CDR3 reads CASRAQGAGEQFF. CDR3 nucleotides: TGTGCCAGCAGGGCACAGGGGGCGGGTGAGCAGTTCTTC.

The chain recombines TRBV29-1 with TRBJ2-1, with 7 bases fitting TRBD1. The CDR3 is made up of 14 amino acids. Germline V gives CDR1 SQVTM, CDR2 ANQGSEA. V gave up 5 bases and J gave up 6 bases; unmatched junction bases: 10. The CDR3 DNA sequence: TGCAGCGTTCCCCGAGCAGGGGGTTTCAATGAGCAGTTCTTC. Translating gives CSVPRAGGFNEQFF.